These 6 T cell receptor beta chains were all obtained from the same sample, sequenced in a study of CD8+ T cells in alopecia areata. RNA was extracted and reverse transcribed into cDNA as the sequencing template. Profiled with immunoSEQ multiplex PCR; TCRdb holds only in-frame clones, not every one. The sample shows 200,000 to 250,000 clones, about 53% of them seen only once. The specimen was CD4+ T cells sorted from blood, collected at week 0. These receptors all come from a human donor with alopecia areata.

V usage is TRBV13 and J usage is TRBJ1-6; 7 bases align to TRBD1. V dropped 5 bases and J dropped 5; count of bases not matched to a gene: 3. Germline V CDR1 and CDR2: PRHDT, FYEKMQ (reference sequence). The CDR3 has 14 residues. For the CDR3, the DNA is TGTGCCAGCAGCCCCGGGACAGATAATTCACCCCTCCACTTT. Translation: CASSPGTDNSPLHF.

V and J are TRBV6-5 and TRBJ2-1; D may be TRBD2 (5 bases). Germline V gives CDR1 MNHEY, CDR2 SVGAGI. The CDR3 extends over 15 amino acids. V gave up 5 bases and J gave up 3 bases, with 14 bases separating them. The CDR3 DNA reads TGTGCCAGCAGTCGGGATGTCGGCGGCTACAATGAGCAGTTCTTC. It specifies CASSRDVGGYNEQFF.

The chain is built from TRBV18 and TRBJ1-1, with D hard to call. Per germline, CDR1 KGHSH and CDR2 LQKENI. V lost 6 bases, J lost 0 bases, and 14 bases lay in between. The CDR3 sequence is 15 residues long. The CDR3 sequence: CASSPPGPLNTEAFF. The CDR3 nucleotides read TGTGCCAGCTCCCCGCCGGGCCCTCTGAACACTGAAGCTTTCTTT.

This clone has at least ten counts. CDR3 bases: TGTGCCAGCAGCCCGGACAGGGGGTACAATCAGCCCCAGCATTTT. Translating it yields CASSPDRGYNQPQHF. The gene calls are TRBV7-8 and TRBJ1-5; TRBD1 aligns across 10 bases. Looked up from germline, CDR1 is SGHVS and CDR2 is FQNEAQ. CDR3 length: 15 residues. J gave up 3 bases and V 5 bases, and 4 bases lay outside the gene matches.

This rearrangement joins TRBV6-5 to TRBJ1-1, with D unresolved. This CDR3 is 13 amino acids long. V lost 2 bases and J lost 3, with 7 bases in between. Germline V gives CDR1 MNHEY, CDR2 SVGAGI. CDR3: CASSYGGHTEAFF. The CDR3 region has the DNA TGTGCCAGCAGTTACGGAGGGCACACTGAAGCTTTCTTT.

This clone occurred once. The J gene is TRBJ2-1, the V gene TRBV18; D is perhaps TRBD2 (7 bases). There are 15 residues in the CDR3. The germline V gene encodes CDR1 KGHSH and CDR2 LQKENI. V dropped 1 base and J dropped 5 bases, with 12 bases sitting between them. The CDR3 reads CASSPLTGGHNEQFF. In DNA, the CDR3 is TGTGCCAGCTCACCACTGACGGGGGGCCACAATGAGCAGTTCTTC.